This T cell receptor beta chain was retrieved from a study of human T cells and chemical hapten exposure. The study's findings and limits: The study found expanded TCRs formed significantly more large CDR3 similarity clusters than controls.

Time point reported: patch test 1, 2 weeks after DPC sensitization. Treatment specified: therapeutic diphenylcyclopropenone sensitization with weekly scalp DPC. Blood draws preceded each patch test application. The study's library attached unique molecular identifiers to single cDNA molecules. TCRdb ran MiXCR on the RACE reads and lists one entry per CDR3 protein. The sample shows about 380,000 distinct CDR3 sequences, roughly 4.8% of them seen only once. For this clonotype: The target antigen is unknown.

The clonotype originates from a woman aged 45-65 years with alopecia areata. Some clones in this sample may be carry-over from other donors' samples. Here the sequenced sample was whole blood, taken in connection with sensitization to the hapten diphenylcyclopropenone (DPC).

The CDR3 reads CASSGYWSNQPQHF. The CDR3 bases are TGTGCCAGCAGTGGGTATTGGAGCAATCAGCCCCAGCATTTT. V is TRBV6-1 and J is TRBJ1-5; D gene uncertain. The germline V and J ends were trimmed by 4 bases and 1 base, with 8 bases remaining between them. In germline, CDR1 is MNHNS, CDR2 SASEGT. The CDR3 consists of 14 residues.